This section outlines one TCR beta chain sequence together with its context. This sample was included in a study of blood T cell repertoires in COVID-19. Study summary: There were acute and convalescent COVID-19 samples, and they came from the United States, Italy and Spain. The analysed material was cDNA or gDNA that came from T cells, B-cell-depleted T cells, or PBMCs.

As handled by the study authors: Nucleated cell number was recorded as an estimate derived from reference gene primer amplification. Assay used: immunoSEQ multiplex PCR; TCRdb lists only in-frame clones, some missing. D and trimming were read from the DNA, whereas the V and J calls and clone size are those reported in that table. The repertoire has 90,000 to 120,000 clones, roughly 86% of them found once; the top ten carry around 6%. Between the trimmed V and J ends, which lost 4 bases and 9 bases, there was a span of 19 bases. The CDR3 length is 15 residues. Looked up from germline, CDR1 is LGHDT and CDR2 is YNNKEL (reference sequence).

The source material was peripheral blood. This sequence originates from a woman aged 55-69 years with acute or convalescent COVID-19. The chain recombines TRBV3-1 (or the pseudogene TRBV3-2) with TRBJ2-1; weak D call: TRBD1 (7 bases). The CDR3 is CASSLPRRGLGEQFF. The CDR3 DNA sequence: TGTGCCAGCAGCCTTCCAAGGAGGGGGCTCGGTGAGCAGTTCTTC.